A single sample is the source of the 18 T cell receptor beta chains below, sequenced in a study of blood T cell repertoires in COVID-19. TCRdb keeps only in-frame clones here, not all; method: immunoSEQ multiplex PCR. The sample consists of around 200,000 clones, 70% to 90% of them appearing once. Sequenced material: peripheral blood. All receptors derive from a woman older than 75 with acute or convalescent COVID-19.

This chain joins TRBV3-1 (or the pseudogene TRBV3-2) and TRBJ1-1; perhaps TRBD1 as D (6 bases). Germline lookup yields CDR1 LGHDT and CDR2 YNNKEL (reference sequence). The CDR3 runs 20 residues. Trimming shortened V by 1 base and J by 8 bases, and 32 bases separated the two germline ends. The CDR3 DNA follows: TGTGCCAGCAGCCAAGCGCGTGGGGGCGGGAGGGGCATAACCGTGAAAGAAGCTTTCTTT. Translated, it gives CASSQARGGGRGITVKEAFF.

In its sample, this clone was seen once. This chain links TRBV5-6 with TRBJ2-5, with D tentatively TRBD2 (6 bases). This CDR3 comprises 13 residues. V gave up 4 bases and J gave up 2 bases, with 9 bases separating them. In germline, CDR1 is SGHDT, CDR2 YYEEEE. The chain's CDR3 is CASSRLGQETQYF. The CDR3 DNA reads TGTGCCAGCAGCCGACTAGGACAAGAGACCCAGTACTTC.

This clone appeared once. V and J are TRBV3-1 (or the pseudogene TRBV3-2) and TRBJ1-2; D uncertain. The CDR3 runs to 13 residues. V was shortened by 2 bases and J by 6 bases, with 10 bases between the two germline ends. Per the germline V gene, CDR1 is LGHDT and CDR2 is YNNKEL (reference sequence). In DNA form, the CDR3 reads TGTGCCAGCAGCCAACGGACTGATCATGGCTACACCTTC. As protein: CASSQRTDHGYTF.

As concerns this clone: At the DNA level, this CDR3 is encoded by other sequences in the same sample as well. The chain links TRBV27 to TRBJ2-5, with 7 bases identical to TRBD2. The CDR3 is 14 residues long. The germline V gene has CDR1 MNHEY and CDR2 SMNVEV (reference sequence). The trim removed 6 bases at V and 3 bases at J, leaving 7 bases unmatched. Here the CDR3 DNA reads TGTGCCAGCAGCCTCTGGGCGGGGGAAGAGACCCAGTACTTC. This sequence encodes CASSLWAGEETQYF.

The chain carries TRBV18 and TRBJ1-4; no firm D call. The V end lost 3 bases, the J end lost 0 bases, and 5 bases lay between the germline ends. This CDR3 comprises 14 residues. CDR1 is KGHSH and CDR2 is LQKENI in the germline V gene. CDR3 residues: CASSPASTNEKLFF. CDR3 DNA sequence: TGTGCCAGCTCACCGGCTTCAACTAATGAAAAACTGTTTTTT.

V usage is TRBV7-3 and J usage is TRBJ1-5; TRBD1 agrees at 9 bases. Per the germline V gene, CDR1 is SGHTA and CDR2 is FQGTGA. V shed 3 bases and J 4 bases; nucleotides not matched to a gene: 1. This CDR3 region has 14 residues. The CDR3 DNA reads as TGTGCCAGCAGCTTCGGGACAGGGAATCAGCCCCAGCATTTT. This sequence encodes CASSFGTGNQPQHF.

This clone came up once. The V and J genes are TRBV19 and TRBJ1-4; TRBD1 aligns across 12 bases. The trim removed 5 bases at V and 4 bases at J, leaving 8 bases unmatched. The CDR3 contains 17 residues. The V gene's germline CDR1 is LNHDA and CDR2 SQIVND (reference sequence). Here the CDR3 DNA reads TGTGCCAGTAGTCGGCCGGGGACAGGGGGCGGTAATGAAAAACTGTTTTTT. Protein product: CASSRPGTGGGNEKLFF.

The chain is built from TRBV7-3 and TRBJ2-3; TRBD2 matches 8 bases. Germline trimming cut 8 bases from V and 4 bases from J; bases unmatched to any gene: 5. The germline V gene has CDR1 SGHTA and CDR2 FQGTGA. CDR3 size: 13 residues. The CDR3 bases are TGTGCCAGCGGGACTAGAAATTCAGATACGCAGTATTTT. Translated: CASGTRNSDTQYF.

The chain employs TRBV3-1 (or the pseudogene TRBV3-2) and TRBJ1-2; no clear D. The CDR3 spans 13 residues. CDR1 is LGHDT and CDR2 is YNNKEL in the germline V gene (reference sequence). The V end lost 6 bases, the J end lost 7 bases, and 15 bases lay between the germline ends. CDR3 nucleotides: TGTGCCAGCAGGAAAGTCGATTTCGGTGGCTACACCTTC. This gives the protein CASRKVDFGGYTF.

The CDR3 DNA follows: TGTGCCAGCAGCGCAGCACCGGGACTCTTCACCACCGGGGAGCTGTTTTTT. Protein sequence: CASSAAPGLFTTGELFF. The J gene is TRBJ2-2, the V gene TRBV9; possibly TRBD2 for D (6 bases). Germline CDR1 and CDR2: SGDLS and YYNGEE. The CDR3 covers 17 residues. V was cut by 3 bases and J by 4 bases, with 19 bases left in between.

CDR3 in amino acids: CASFRGNSPLHF. CDR3 nucleotides: TGTGCCAGCTTCAGGGGAAATTCACCCCTCCACTTT. This chain uses TRBV28 with TRBJ1-6, with TRBD1 as a possible D gene (6 bases). Germline values: CDR1 MDHEN, CDR2 SYDVKM. Between the trimmed V and J ends, which lost 8 bases and 7 bases, there was a span of 9 bases. CDR3 length equals 12 residues. Based on the CDR3 plus reference TRBV28 and TRBJ1-6, the full variable domain is DVKVTQSSRYLVKRTGEKVFLECVQDMDHENMFWYRQDPGLGLRLIYFSYDVKMKEKGDIPEGYSVSREKKERFSLILESASTNQTSMYLCASFRGNSPLHFGNGTRLTVT.

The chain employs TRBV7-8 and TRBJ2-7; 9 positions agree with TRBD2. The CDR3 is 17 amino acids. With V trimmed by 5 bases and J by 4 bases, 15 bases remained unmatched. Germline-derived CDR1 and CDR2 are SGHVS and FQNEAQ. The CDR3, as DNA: TGTGCCAGCAGCACCAGACCGACTAGCGGAGCTCCTTACGAGCAGTACTTC. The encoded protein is CASSTRPTSGAPYEQYF.

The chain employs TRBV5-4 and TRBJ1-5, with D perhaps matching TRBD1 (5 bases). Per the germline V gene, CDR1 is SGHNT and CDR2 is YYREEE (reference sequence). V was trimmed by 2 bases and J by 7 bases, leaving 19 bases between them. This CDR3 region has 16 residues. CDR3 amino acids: CASSFSGSTVGQPQHF. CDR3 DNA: TGTGCCAGCAGCTTTTCCGGCTCGACAGTCGGGCAGCCCCAGCATTTT.

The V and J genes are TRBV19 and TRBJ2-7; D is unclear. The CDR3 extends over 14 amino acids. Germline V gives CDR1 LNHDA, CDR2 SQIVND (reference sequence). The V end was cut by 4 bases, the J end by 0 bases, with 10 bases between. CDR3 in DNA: TGTGCCAGTAGTACTATTTGGAGCTCCTACGAGCAGTACTTC. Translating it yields CASSTIWSSYEQYF.

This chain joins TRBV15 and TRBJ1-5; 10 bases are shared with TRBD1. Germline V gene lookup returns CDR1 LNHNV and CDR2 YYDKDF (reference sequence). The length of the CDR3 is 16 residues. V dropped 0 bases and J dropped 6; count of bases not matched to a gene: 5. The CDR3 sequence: CATSREGTGVSQPQHF. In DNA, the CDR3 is TGTGCCACCAGCAGAGAAGGGACAGGGGTAAGTCAGCCCCAGCATTTT.

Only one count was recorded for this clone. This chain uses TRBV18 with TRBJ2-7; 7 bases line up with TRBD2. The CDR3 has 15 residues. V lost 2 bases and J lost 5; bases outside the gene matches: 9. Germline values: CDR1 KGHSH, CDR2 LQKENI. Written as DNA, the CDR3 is TGTGCCAGCTCACCAGTCTCGGGAGGCACCGACGAGCAGTACTTC. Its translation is CASSPVSGGTDEQYF.

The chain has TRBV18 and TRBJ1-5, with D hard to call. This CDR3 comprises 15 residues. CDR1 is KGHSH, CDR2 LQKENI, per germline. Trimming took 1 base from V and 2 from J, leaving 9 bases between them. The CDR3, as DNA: TGTGCCAGCTCACCACGGGGAGATCGCAATCAGCCCCAGCATTTT. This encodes CASSPRGDRNQPQHF. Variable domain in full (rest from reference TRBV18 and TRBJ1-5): NAGVMQNPRHLVRRRGQEARLRCSPMKGHSHVYWYRQLPEEGLKFMVYLQKENIIDESGMPKERFSAEFPKEGPSILRIQQVVRGDSAAYFCASSPRGDRNQPQHFGDGTRLSIL.

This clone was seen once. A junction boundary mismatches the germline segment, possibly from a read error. CDR3 sequence: CASSPGLAGSNEQFF. In DNA form, the CDR3 reads TGTGCTAGCAGCCCCGGACTAGCGGGTTCCAATGAGCAGTTCTTC. This rearrangement joins TRBV7-7 to TRBJ2-1; 11 bases are shared with TRBD2. CDR1 SSHAT and CDR2 FNYEAQ come from the germline V gene (reference sequence). This CDR3 region has 15 residues.